This entry lists 2 T cell receptor beta chains sequenced from one sample in a study of cytomegalovirus exposure and HLA in healthy donors. Assay: immunoSEQ multiplex PCR; the TCRdb copy retains only in-frame clones and omits some. The sample yields 90,000 to 150,000 clones, about 83% seen once. The sample taken for sequencing was PBMCs. These receptors were collected from a woman younger than 45 in good health and CMV-seronegative.

This sequence joins TRBV25-1 and TRBJ1-1, with no clear D. Germline CDR1 reads MGHDK; CDR2 reads SYGVNS. The CDR3 totals 15 residues. Trimming removed 1 base at V and 10 bases at J, with 19 bases between. The CDR3 bases are TGTGCCAGCAGTGAATCGGGAAGTCTTGAGTATGGAGCTTTCTTT. This sequence encodes CASSESGSLEYGAFF.

The genes are TRBV2 and TRBJ2-2, with TRBD2 matching over 14 bases. The CDR3 sequence is 16 residues long. J gave up 4 bases and V 3 bases, and 1 base lay outside the gene matches. Germline V gene sequence: CDR1 SNHLY, CDR2 FYNNEI. CDR3 sequence (DNA): TGTGCCAGCAGTGACGGACTAGCGGGGGGCACCGGGGAGCTGTTTTTT. Residues: CASSDGLAGGTGELFF.